This TCR beta chain was profiled in a study of T cells in Graves' hyperthyroidism and ophthalmopathy. Germline CDR1 reads MNHNS; CDR2 reads SASEGT. This CDR3 has 13 amino acids. V gave up 8 bases and J gave up 4 bases, with 11 bases separating them. The sample holds many counts of this clonotype. The investigators amplified TCR beta CDR3 regions from RNA transcripts. Initially, a first-round RT-PCR of the TCR CDR3 employed the HTBI primer set. TCRdb re-analysed the multiplex PCR reads in MiXCR, keeping a single row per CDR3 protein. The sample records some 760,000 distinct CDR3 sequences, 12% to 15% being singletons.

The receptor was derived from a woman between 18 and 29 years old with Graves' hyperthyroidism. The chain recombines TRBV6-1 with TRBJ2-2; D is ambiguous. Input material: blood. The CDR3 protein is CASVMVGTGELFF. The CDR3 DNA reads as TGTGCCAGCGTGATGGTTGGCACCGGGGAGCTGTTTTTT.